This T cell receptor beta chain was obtained from a study of T cell repertoires in cytomegalovirus infection. Across the whole study: Indicated by public TCR beta signatures were CMV infection and matching HLA type. Whole-study findings and limits: Of the TCR beta families, the public ones yielded a cumulative frequency that identified carriers of CMV plus the relevant HLA.

Per germline, CDR1 DFQATT and CDR2 SNEGSKA (reference sequence). The CDR3 loop spans 12 amino acids. J gave up 5 bases and V 6 bases, and 7 bases lay outside the gene matches. TCRdb itself ran the reads through MiXCR, one entry per CDR3 protein. The sample shows approximately 180,000 distinct CDR3 sequences, nearly 9.5% of them seen only once. This clonotype was seen a handful of times. Antigen unknown. Sequencing input: PBMCs. V gene TRBV20-1 combines with J gene TRBJ2-7; TRBD2 agrees at 7 bases. The source of this sequence is a human donor in good health (CMV status not recorded). Some clones in this sample may be carry-over from other donors' samples. The CDR3 DNA follows: TGCAGTGCCCCAGCGGGGTCTAACGAGCAGTACTTC. Translated: CSAPAGSNEQYF.